The present T cell receptor (beta chain) was sequenced within a study of blood T cells in healthy people across ages (dated by TCRdb to 2013 to 2016). About the investigation overall: In model experiments, roughly one uniquely barcoded TCR beta cDNA molecule per two T cells was captured by template switching. Four age groups were formed from the donors: young (average approximately 17 years), middle-aged (approximately 39), aged (approximately 60) and long-lived (about 80). To avoid experimental bias, donors of different ages were randomly spread across the sequencing lanes. The study analyzed two additional independent replicas of 1 million unique cDNA reads from the same blood draw for two donors, one aged 18 to 30 and one aged 80 or older. The study measured age-related changes in TCR beta repertoire diversity using deep sequencing normalized with unique cDNA molecular identifiers. Broader findings and caveats from the paper: Because donor CMV infection status was unknown, age-related changes in expanded clonotypes were potentially confounded. Compared with the aged group, the long-lived group had more naive CD4+ T cells, fewer expanded clones and increased TCR diversity, a pattern suggesting age selection. Observed TCR beta diversity correlated strongly with the percentage of naive T cells measured by flow cytometry. Estimates of total diversity based on one million sequenced T cells were regarded as lower bounds and as underestimates. Observed TCR beta diversity per million T cells fell roughly linearly with age, and a significant reduction was already apparent by age around 39. Since profiling was done on bulk unsorted PBMCs, naive and antigen-experienced compartments could not be conclusively compared.

To prepare the library, 5' RACE was applied. These reads were obtained on an Illumina HiSeq 2500. The second PCR ran for roughly 6 to 11 cycles and used a J-beta primer mix along with a sample-barcoded 5' primer. A template-switch 5' adaptor carrying 12 random nucleotides introduced a unique molecular identifier onto each TCR beta cDNA molecule. At least 2.5 million CDR3-containing paired-end reads were obtained from each sample. First-strand cDNA was synthesized from all RNA with the Mint cDNA synthesis kit, primed by a TRBC-specific oligonucleotide. Following uracil-DNA glycosylase treatment, a first 18-cycle PCR with universal primers M1SS and BC2_uni_R was performed on all cDNA. The source study handled its data this way. For normalization, 1 million high-quality reads, each with a distinct molecular identifier, were randomly selected from each sample. Reads sharing molecular identifiers were discarded rather than binned into consensus sequences. CDR3 identification, clonotype clustering and error correction used MiTCR with a Q25 quality threshold and the strictest error-elimination algorithm. Lower-bound total TCR beta diversity was estimated with a nonparametric unseen species model using Euler transformation. TCRdb handled the public reads itself, with Q25 trimming in fastp and clone calling in MiXCR, and kept productive beta chains. Every CDR3 protein is listed once, alongside the most common genes and DNA of its rows. V and J calls and clone size were set by TCRdb, not the authors. The sample profile shows roughly 860,000 distinct CDR3 sequences; 55% to 65% of them were found once. Roughly a quarter of the sample comes from the top ten.

With regard to this clonotype: The clone's antigen remains unknown. No clone much larger than this one lies a single base away; base qualities are absent.

The donors were roughly 39 Caucasian individuals from Russia, aged roughly 6 to 90 years, who were systemically healthy. Each donor gave around 9.5 milliliters of peripheral blood, collected into EDTA-treated Vacutainer tubes. PBMCs were isolated by Ficoll-Paque density-gradient centrifugation, with at least 6 million obtained per sample. Trizol reagent was used to extract total RNA from the PBMCs, yielding at least 6 micrograms per sample. For every donor, flow cytometry on a PBMC aliquot measured the percentage of naive CD45RAhigh/CD27high T cells. Input material: blood. The TCR sequence derives from a man aged 25-45 years in good health.

The CDR3 region has the sequence CASSPIGSGFTDTQYF. Read as DNA, the sequence is TGTGCCAGCAGCCCCATAGGTAGCGGGTTCACAGATACGCAGTATTTT. The chain uses TRBV7-2 and TRBJ2-3; the central 7 bases match TRBD2. From the germline V gene, CDR1 is SGHTA and CDR2 is FQGNSA. Trimmed from V: 5 bases; trimmed from J: 2 bases; junction bases lacking a gene match: 10. Taken from cysteine to phenylalanine, the CDR3 has 16 residues. Kept here is only the CDR3 DNA, which spans 48 bases and is read in frame from base 1.